This T cell receptor beta chain was obtained from a study of blood T cell repertoires in COVID-19. Germline V gene sequence: CDR1 SGHRS, CDR2 YFSETQ. V lost 7 bases, J lost 8 bases, and 9 bases stayed unmatched. The length of the CDR3 is 14 residues. Method: immunoSEQ multiplex PCR; TCRdb's copy keeps in-frame clones and lacks some. The table shows a few hundred thousand clones, with roughly nine tenths occurring only once. This clone came up a few times. The receptor was isolated from a man aged 18 to 30 who had recovered from COVID-19. Sequences were obtained from peripheral blood. The V call is TRBV5-1, the J call TRBJ2-1; TRBD2 agrees at 10 bases. CDR3 residues: CASARSGGDDEQFF. For the CDR3, the DNA is TGCGCCAGCGCCAGGAGCGGGGGGGATGATGAGCAGTTCTTC. The full variable domain, rest sourced from reference TRBV5-1 and TRBJ2-1, is KAGVTQTPRYLIKTRGQQVTLSCSPISGHRSVSWYQQTPGQGLQFLFEYFSETQRNKGNFPGRFSGRQFSNSRSEMNVSTLELGDSALYLCASARSGGDDEQFFGPGTRLTVL.